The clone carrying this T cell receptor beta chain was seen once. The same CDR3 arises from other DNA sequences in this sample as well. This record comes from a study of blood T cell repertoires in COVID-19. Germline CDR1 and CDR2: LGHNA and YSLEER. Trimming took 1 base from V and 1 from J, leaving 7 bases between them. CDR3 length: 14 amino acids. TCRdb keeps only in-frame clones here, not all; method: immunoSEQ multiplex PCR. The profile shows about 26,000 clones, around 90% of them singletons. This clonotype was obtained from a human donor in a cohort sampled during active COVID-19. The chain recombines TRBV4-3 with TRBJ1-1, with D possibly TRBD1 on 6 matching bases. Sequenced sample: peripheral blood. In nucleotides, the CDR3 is TGCGCCAGCAGCCAAGCGGACAGGAACACTGAAGCTTTCTTT. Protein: CASSQADRNTEAFF.